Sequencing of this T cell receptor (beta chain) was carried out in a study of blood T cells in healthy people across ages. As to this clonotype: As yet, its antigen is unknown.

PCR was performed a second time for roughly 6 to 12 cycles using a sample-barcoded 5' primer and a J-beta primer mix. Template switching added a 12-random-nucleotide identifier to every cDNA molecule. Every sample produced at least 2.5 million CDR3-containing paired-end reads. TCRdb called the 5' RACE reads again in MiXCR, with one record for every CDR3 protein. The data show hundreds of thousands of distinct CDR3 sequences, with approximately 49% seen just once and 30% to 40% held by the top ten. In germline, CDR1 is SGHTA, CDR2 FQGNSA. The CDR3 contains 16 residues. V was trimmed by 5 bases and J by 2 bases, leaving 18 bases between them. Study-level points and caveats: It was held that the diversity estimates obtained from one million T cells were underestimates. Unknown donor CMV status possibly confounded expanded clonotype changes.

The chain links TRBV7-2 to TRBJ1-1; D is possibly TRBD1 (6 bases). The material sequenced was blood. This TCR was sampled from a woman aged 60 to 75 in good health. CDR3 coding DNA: TGTGCCAGCAGCAAGAGCCTGACAGGTTTAAACACTGAAGCTTTCTTT. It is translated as CASSKSLTGLNTEAFF. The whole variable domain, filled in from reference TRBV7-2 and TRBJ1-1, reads GAGVSQSPSNKVTEKGKDVELRCDPISGHTALYWYRQSLGQGLEFLIYFQGNSAPDKSGLPSDRFSAERTGGSVSTLTIQRTQQEDSAVYLCASSKSLTGLNTEAFFGQGTRLTVV.